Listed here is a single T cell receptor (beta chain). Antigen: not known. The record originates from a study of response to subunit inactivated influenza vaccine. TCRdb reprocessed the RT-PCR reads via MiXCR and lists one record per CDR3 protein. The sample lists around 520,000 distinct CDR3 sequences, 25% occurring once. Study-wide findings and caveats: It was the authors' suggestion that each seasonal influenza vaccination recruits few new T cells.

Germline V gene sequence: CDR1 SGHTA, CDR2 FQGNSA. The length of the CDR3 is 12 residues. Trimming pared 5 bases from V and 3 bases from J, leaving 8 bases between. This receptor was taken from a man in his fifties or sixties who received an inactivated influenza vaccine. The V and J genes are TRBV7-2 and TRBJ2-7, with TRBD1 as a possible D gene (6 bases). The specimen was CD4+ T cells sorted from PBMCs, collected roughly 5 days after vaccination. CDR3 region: CASSATGYEQYF. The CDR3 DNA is TGTGCCAGCAGCGCGACAGGCTACGAGCAGTACTTC.